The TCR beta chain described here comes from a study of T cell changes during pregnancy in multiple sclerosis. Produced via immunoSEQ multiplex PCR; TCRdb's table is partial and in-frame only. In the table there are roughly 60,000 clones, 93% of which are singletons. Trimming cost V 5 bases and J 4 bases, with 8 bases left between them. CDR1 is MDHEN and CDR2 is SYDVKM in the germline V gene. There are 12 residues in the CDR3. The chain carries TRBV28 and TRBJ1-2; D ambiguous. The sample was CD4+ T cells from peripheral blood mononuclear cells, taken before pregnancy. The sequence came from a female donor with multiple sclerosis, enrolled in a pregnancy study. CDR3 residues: CASSISGYGYTF. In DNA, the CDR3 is TGTGCCAGCAGTATAAGCGGCTATGGCTACACCTTC.